This paragraph covers one T cell receptor beta chain sequence. Its target antigen remains unknown. No much larger clonotype is one base removed from it; base qualities were not supplied. Other DNA sequences in the sample encode the same CDR3. This specimen belongs to a study of shared clonotypes between healthy human individuals (TCRdb year 2020). At the level of the whole study: The cohort comprised two women and three men aged 18 to 49 years. Per donor, three plates each were used for CD4 naive and CD4 memory, two for CD8 naive, and one for CD8 memory. The study deeply sequenced blood TCR repertoires of about five healthy adults to estimate repertoire size and the extent of clonotype sharing between individuals. Different laboratories and diverse techniques were used to prepare libraries and sequence TCR repertoires, to increase sequencing depth and limit assay-specific biases. Between about 0.94 and 8.9 billion PBMCs per donor were obtained by leukapheresis. The full study reports these points: Higher generation probabilities were observed for clonotypes shared by all four sorted-subset donors than for non-shared clonotypes. Pairwise subsampling indicated that sequencing depth was expected to affect the degree of clonotype sharing among donors. Because the study included a small number of donors, the genetic and exposure-history diversity represented was limited. Sampling was restricted to blood, and TCR repertoires in tissues likely differ from the TCR repertoires found in blood. When several donors were compared, the shared fraction of clonotypes was 5% to 6.5% for naive CD4, approximately 3.5% for naive CD8, 2.3% for memory CD4, and less than 0.45% for memory CD8. Rarefaction of sorted-subset datasets indicated incomplete sequencing despite the large sequencing depth. Naive subsets generally had larger estimated clonotype richness than memory subsets did.

The donors were healthy, HIV-negative adults with no recently reported acute infections or vaccinations. All donors were Caucasian adults living in Nashville, Tennessee, USA. Magnetic negative selection was used to enrich CD4+ T cells, after which naive cells were positively selected on CD45RA and the negative fraction became the memory subset. After blood collection by leukapheresis, PBMCs were isolated using Ficoll-Histopaque density gradient centrifugation and then cryopreserved in the vapor phase of liquid nitrogen. Analytical flow cytometry was used to check the purity and quantity of every magnetically sorted T cell population. Genomic DNA was isolated from every sorted fraction and measured by UV absorbance on a Nanodrop 2000c. Using the deep immunoSEQ assay, TCR CDR3 regions were amplified from genomic DNA by multiplex PCR. Genomic DNA extracted from each cell subset was distributed evenly over all wells of several immunoSEQ 96-well plates, and each plate served as one replicate. For sorted subsets, approximately 200 ng of genomic DNA, equivalent to some 33,000 T cell genomes, went into each replicate PCR. The purified libraries were quantified using a Qubit 3.0 fluorometer, sized with a Bioanalyzer 2100, and then quantified again using the KAPA Library Quantification kit. Every immunoSEQ 96-well plate was sequenced on a separate single-read 150-cycle Illumina NextSeq 550 flow cell. The paper's data handling went like this. Because the immunoSEQ output included only junctional sequences and no quality scores, the filtering could not be the same as the filtering used for full-length reads. Sequences were annotated with PyIR, a Python wrapper for IgBLAST v1.9, and V/J genes and CDR3 were assigned using IMGT germline references. Reads were filtered out if the reads had weak V/J assignments (E-value above 1e-6), no CDR3, stop codons, out-of-frame junctions, or ambiguous translated residues. V3J clonotypes were defined by identical inferred V gene, J gene, and CDR3 amino acid sequence. Percentage overlap between repertoires was calculated by dividing the number of shared unique clonotypes by the size of the smaller repertoire. Richness of each repertoire was evaluated using RTK rarefaction, the Chao1 estimator, and Recon v2.1 estimates of unobserved clonotypes. For all TCRbeta clonotypes obtained by the gDNA method from a few donors, generation probabilities were computed with OLGA. TCRdb obtained this table from immuneACCESS and retained in-frame rearrangements with V and J assigned. These tables miss some clones; where compared with another copy, unresolved V genes account for less than half of the shortfall, and the remainder is unexplained. D and trimming were read from the DNA, whereas the V and J calls and clone size are those reported in that table. For this sample the table gives a few million clones, of which over 90% were detected only once. In total, the top ten clones hold about 0.39% of the sample.

The cysteine opens and the phenylalanine closes a CDR3 of 13 amino acids. The sequence is cut down to CDR3 DNA, 39 bases in frame from base 1. The germline V gene encodes CDR1 GTSNPN and CDR2 SVGIG (reference sequence). Trimming accounts for 3 bases at V and 5 bases at J, while the number of junction bases matched to no gene is 2. Sequenced sample: naive CD4+ T cells from PBMCs. Per the publication, the cell subset or site label means: CD45RA+ positively selected. This chain joins TRBV30 to TRBJ2-3, and 10 junction bases match TRBD2. This receptor was taken from a man in his late teens or twenties in good health. Some clones in this sample may be carry-over from other donors' samples. The DNA sequence is as follows: TGTGCCTGGAGGCTAGCGGGAGTAGATACGCAGTATTTT. It translates to CAWRLAGVDTQYF.